The sequence of this T cell receptor (beta chain) was determined in a study of T and B cells in COVID-19 patients. About the research overall: COVID-19 patients gave peripheral blood either during active infection or after recovery. Of over 18 active-infection patients, over 9 were critically ill with mechanical ventilation or extracorporeal membrane oxygenation. Study-wide points: At recovery TRB diversity and richness exceeded healthy donors, after highly clonal active COVID-19 repertoires. The recovered cohort had thousands of exclusive TCR clusters, including 25 to 35 low generation probability clusters.

BIOMED2 TRB-A/B primer pools were used in multiplex TRB PCR. In TCRdb, the multiplex PCR reads were re-called with MiXCR into one record per CDR3 protein. The sample shows 3,500 to 4,500 distinct CDR3 sequences, about a quarter of them seen only once. Each TRB amplification used roughly 230-550 ng of genomic DNA from blood. The trim removed 4 bases at V and 6 bases at J, leaving 9 bases unmatched. The length of the CDR3 is 16 residues. CDR1 is LNHDA, CDR2 SQIVND, per germline (reference sequence). This clonotype is categorized as medium-sized. Its matching antigen is unknown. The V call is TRBV19, the J call TRBJ2-5, with 12 bases fitting TRBD1. The receptor was derived from a human donor with active COVID-19. The donor label of this sample is uncertain. Sequencing was carried out using blood. In DNA, the CDR3 is TGTGCCAGTAGTACGTCCGGGACAGGGGGCTCAAAGACCCAGTACTTC. This codes for CASSTSGTGGSKTQYF. Using reference TRBV19 and TRBJ2-5 for the parts outside the CDR3, the full variable domain is DGGITQSPKYLFRKEGQNVTLSCEQNLNHDAMYWYRQDPGQGLRLIYYSQIVNDFQKGDIAEGYSVSREKKESFPLTVTSAQKNPTAFYLCASSTSGTGGSKTQYFGPGTRLLVL.